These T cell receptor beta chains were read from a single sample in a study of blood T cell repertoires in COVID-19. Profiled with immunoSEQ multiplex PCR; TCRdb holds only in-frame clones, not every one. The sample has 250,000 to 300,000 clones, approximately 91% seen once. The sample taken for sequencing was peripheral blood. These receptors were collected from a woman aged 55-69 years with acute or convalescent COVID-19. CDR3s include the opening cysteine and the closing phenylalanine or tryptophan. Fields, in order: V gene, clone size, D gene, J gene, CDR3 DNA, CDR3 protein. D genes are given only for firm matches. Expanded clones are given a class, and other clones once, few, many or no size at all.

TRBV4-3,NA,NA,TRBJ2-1,TGCGCCAGCAGCCAAGGAATAACAGTTTCCTACAATGAGCAGTTCTTC,CASSQGITVSYNEQFF
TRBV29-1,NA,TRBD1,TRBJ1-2,TGCAGCGTTGAACCGCAACAGGGGGCGCTCAACTATGGCTACACCTTC,CSVEPQQGALNYGYTF
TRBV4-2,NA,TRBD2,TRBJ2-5,TGTGCCAGCAGCCCCGGGACTAGCGGGGGAGAGTACCAAGAGACCCAGTACTTC,CASSPGTSGGEYQETQYF
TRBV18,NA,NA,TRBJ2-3,TGTGCCAGCTCACATCGACAGCAGAGCACAGATACGCAGTATTTT,CASSHRQQSTDTQYF
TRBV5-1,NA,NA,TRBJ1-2,TGCGCCAGCAGCAAAACCCGCCCGGGGGAGTTGCACTATGGCTACACCTTC,CASSKTRPGELHYGYTF
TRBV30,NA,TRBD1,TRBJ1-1,TGTGCCTGGCAACAGGGGGCTGAGGGTTACACTGAAGCTTTCTTT,CAWQQGAEGYTEAFF
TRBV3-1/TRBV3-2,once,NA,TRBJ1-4,TGTGCCAGCAGCCTCCCCATGGGAGGTGGTGAAAAACTGTTTTTT,CASSLPMGGGEKLFF
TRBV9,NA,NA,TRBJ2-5,TGTGCCAGCAGCGTAGGGCACAGCCTCCAAGAGACCCAGTACTTC,CASSVGHSLQETQYF
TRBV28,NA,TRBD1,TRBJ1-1,TGTGCCAGCAGTCCCCACAGGGGGAACACTGAAGCTTTCTTT,CASSPHRGNTEAFF
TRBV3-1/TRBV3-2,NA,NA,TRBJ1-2,TGTGCCAGCAGCCCACAGATTCACTATGGCTACACCTTC,CASSPQIHYGYTF
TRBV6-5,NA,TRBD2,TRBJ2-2,TGTGCCAGCACCTCTAGCGGGAGTGTCGCCGGGGAGCTGTTTTTT,CASTSSGSVAGELFF
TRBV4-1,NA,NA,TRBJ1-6,TGCGCCAGCAGCCCCCTCGGCGGGAATTCACCCCTCCACTTT,CASSPLGGNSPLHF
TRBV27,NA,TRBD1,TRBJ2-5,TGTGCCAGCAGTCTCCGGACAGGGCAAGAGACCCAGTACTTC,CASSLRTGQETQYF
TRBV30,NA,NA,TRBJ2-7,TGTGCCTGGAGTGGAACGGGCTACGAGCAGTACTTC,CAWSGTGYEQYF
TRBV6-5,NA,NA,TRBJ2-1,TGTGCCACCCACCCCTCCTACGGCAATGAGCAGTTCTTC,CATHPSYGNEQFF
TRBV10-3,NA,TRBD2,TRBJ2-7,TGTGCCATCAGGGGCGGGAGCGGATACGAGCAGTACTTC,CAIRGGSGYEQYF
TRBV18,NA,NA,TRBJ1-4,TGTGCCAGCTCACCATCCCAGGGATCTGAAAAACTGTTTTTT,CASSPSQGSEKLFF
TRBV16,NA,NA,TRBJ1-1,TGTGCCAGCAGCCGGGCGGGGAACACTGAAGCTTTCTTT,CASSRAGNTEAFF
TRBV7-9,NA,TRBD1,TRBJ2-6,TGTGCCAGCAGCTCGACGGGACAGGGGTCTTCCGGGGCCAACGTCCTGACTTTC,CASSSTGQGSSGANVLTF
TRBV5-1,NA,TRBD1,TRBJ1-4,TGCGCCAGCAGCTTTACCCCCGGGACAGGGATGGGCGCAGCTAATGAAAAACTGTTTTTT,CASSFTPGTGMGAANEKLFF
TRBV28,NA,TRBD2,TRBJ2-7,TGTGCCAGCAGTTTTCGACGGACTAGCGGGTATGAGCAGTACTTC,CASSFRRTSGYEQYF
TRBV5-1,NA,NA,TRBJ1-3,TGCGCCAGCAGCTCCGACAGGAGCTCTGGAAACACCATATATTTT,CASSSDRSSGNTIYF
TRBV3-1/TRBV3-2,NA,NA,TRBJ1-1,TGTGCCAGCAGCCGACAGACTTTGAACACTGAAGCTTTCTTT,CASSRQTLNTEAFF
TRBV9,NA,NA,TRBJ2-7,TGTGCCAGCTCATCGGGGTACGAGCAGTACTTC,CASSSGYEQYF
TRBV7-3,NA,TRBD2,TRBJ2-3,TGTGCCAGCAGCTTATTCCAACTAGCGGGAACCGATACGCAGTATTTT,CASSLFQLAGTDTQYF
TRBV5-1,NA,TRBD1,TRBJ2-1,TGCGCCAGCAGCTCGGGACAGGGTGGGGATGAGCAGTTCTTC,CASSSGQGGDEQFF
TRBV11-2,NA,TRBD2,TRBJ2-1,TGTGCCAGCAGCCGAACGGGACTAGCGGGAGCTGAGCAGTTCTTC,CASSRTGLAGAEQFF
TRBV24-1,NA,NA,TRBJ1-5,TGTGCCACCAGTTCCGGCAGGGAATATCAGCCCCAGCATTTT,CATSSGREYQPQHF
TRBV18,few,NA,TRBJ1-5,TGTGCCAGCTCACGAGAGGGTCGCCTACAGCCCCAGCATTTT,CASSREGRLQPQHF
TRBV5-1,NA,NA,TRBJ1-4,TGCGCCAGCAGCCCGGGACACTCGACGAATGAAAAACTGTTTTTT,CASSPGHSTNEKLFF
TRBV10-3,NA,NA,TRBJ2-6,TGTGCCATCAGTGAGTACAGTGGCTCTGGGGCCAACGTCCTGACTTTC,CAISEYSGSGANVLTF
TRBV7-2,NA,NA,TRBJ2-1,TGTGCCAGCAGCCGGGACTCCCCCCCCAATGAGCAGTTCTTC,CASSRDSPPNEQFF
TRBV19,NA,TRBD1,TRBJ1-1,TGTGCCACTCGGACAGGGAGGAACACTGAAGCTTTCTTT,CATRTGRNTEAFF
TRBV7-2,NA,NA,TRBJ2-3,TGTGCCAGCAGCCCAGGACTCTCCGAGGCAGATACGCAGTATTTT,CASSPGLSEADTQYF
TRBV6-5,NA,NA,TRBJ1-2,TGTGCCAGCAGTTACTTGGTAGCTAACTATGGCTACACCTTC,CASSYLVANYGYTF
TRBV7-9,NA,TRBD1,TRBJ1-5,TGTGCCAGCAGCCCCGGGGACAGTAGCAATCAGCCCCAGCATTTT,CASSPGDSSNQPQHF
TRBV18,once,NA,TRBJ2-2,TGTGCCAGCTCCCGCAGGGCAGGAGACACCGGGGAGCTGTTTTTT,CASSRRAGDTGELFF
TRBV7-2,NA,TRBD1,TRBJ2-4,TGTGCCAGCAGCTCTCCCCGGGACAGACGCCTAAACATTCAGTACTTC,CASSSPRDRRLNIQYF
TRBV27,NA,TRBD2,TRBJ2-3,TGTGCCAGCAGCCGACTAGCGGGTAACACAGATACGCAGTATTTT,CASSRLAGNTDTQYF
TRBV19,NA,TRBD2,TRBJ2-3,TGTGCCAGTAATATAATGTACTCGCCTAGCGGTAGCACAGATACGCAGTATTTT,CASNIMYSPSGSTDTQYF